This passage covers 14 T cell receptor beta chains from one sample sequenced in a study of cytomegalovirus exposure and HLA in healthy donors. The PCR employed 60 Vbeta primers together with 13 Jbeta primers. Some clones are missing from TCRdb's copy, which holds only in-frame ones; the method was immunoSEQ multiplex PCR. Seen here are 170,000 or so clones, about 80% observed once, and the top ten hold under 7.5%. Specimen: PBMCs. Receptor source: a man aged 25-45 years in good health and CMV-seropositive.

V is TRBV5-1 and J is TRBJ2-5; 8 bases map to TRBD2. Germline CDR1 SGHRS, CDR2 YFSETQ. Unmatched junction bases numbered 9, after V lost 4 bases and J lost 4 bases. The CDR3 runs to 15 residues. Here the CDR3 DNA reads TGCGCCAGCAGCCACAAGTTCGGGAGGGGAGAGACCCAGTACTTC. This translates into CASSHKFGRGETQYF.

V and J are TRBV29-1 and TRBJ2-3, with TRBD2 matching 10 bases. J lost 7 bases, V lost 5 bases, and 12 bases had no gene match. The germline V gene encodes CDR1 SQVTM and CDR2 ANQGSEA. CDR3 length: 15 residues. CDR3: CSVKGAASGRYTQYF. The CDR3 DNA sequence: TGCAGCGTTAAGGGGGCGGCTAGCGGGAGATATACGCAGTATTTT.

The chain joins TRBV2 to TRBJ2-7; maybe TRBD2 (5 bases). The V end was cut by 4 bases, the J end by 13 bases, with 14 bases between. Germline assignment: CDR1 SNHLY and CDR2 FYNNEI. CDR3 size: 11 residues. CDR3 sequence reads: CASSAQLVSYF. The CDR3 DNA reads TGTGCCAGCAGTGCCCAACTAGTCTCCTACTTC.

The V gene is TRBV9, the J gene TRBJ2-2; 11 bases are shared with TRBD1. This CDR3 contains 15 residues. The ends lost 3 bases at V and 6 bases at J; junction bases unmatched: 4. Germline-derived CDR1 and CDR2 are SGDLS and YYNGEE. The CDR3 DNA follows: TGTGCCAGCAGCGACCGGGACAGGGGGGCCGGGGAGCTGTTTTTT. The encoded protein is CASSDRDRGAGELFF.

The V call is TRBV27, the J call TRBJ2-1; D remains ambiguous. Germline lookup yields CDR1 MNHEY and CDR2 SMNVEV (reference sequence). The V end was cut by 0 bases, the J end by 5 bases, with 5 bases between. The CDR3 spans 13 residues. CDR3 amino acids: CASSLSGDNEQFF. The CDR3 DNA reads as TGTGCCAGCAGTTTATCTGGAGACAATGAGCAGTTCTTC.

Here the CDR3 DNA reads TGTGCCAGCAGCCCCCCCCGGGGGGAGAACACTGAAGCTTTCTTT. Residues: CASSPPRGENTEAFF. This chain links TRBV6-6 with TRBJ1-1, with D maybe TRBD1 (5 bases). The CDR3 runs 15 residues. Trimming took 6 bases from V and 1 from J, leaving 15 bases between them. Looked up from germline, CDR1 is MNHNY and CDR2 is SVGAGI (reference sequence).

This chain uses TRBV2 with TRBJ2-6; 9 nucleotides agree with TRBD1. Germline V CDR1 and CDR2: SNHLY, FYNNEI. V was clipped by 4 bases and J by 2 bases; unmatched bases: 6. The CDR3 extends over 17 amino acids. Here the CDR3 reads CASSGTGEGAGANVLTF. For the CDR3, the DNA is TGTGCCAGCAGTGGGACAGGGGAGGGAGCTGGGGCCAACGTCCTGACTTTC.

The chain links TRBV6-5 to TRBJ2-5, with TRBD2 as a possible D gene (5 bases). The CDR3 spans 12 residues. The V end was cut by 6 bases, the J end by 7 bases, with 12 bases between. From germline, CDR1 is MNHEY and CDR2 SVGAGI. The CDR3 sequence is CASSPLGWTQYF. The CDR3 bases are TGTGCCAGCAGCCCACTAGGTTGGACCCAGTACTTC.

The V call is TRBV9, the J call TRBJ2-1; TRBD1 is a possible D gene (5 bases). Trimming pared 4 bases from V and 1 base from J, leaving 12 bases between. CDR3 length: 15 amino acids. Germline V gene sequence: CDR1 SGDLS, CDR2 YYNGEE. The DNA of the CDR3 is TGTGCCAGCAGCCTCACGCAGGGATCCTACAATGAGCAGTTCTTC. This encodes CASSLTQGSYNEQFF.

The rearrangement joins TRBV6-1 to TRBJ2-7; 9 nucleotides align to TRBD1. CDR3 length: 15 amino acids. With V trimmed by 4 bases and J by 4 bases, 8 bases remained unmatched. Germline lookup yields CDR1 MNHNS and CDR2 SASEGT. The CDR3 region has the DNA TGTGCCAGCAGTGTCTGGGGACAGGGTACGTACGAGCAGTACTTC. It specifies CASSVWGQGTYEQYF.

The chain joins TRBV27 to TRBJ1-1, with D maybe TRBD1 (5 bases). V lost 2 bases and J lost 10, with 14 bases in between. The CDR3 runs to 13 residues. Germline V gives CDR1 MNHEY, CDR2 SMNVEV (reference sequence). The DNA for the CDR3 is TGTGCCAGCAGTTTAGCTAAGGGGCCCGGAGCTTTCTTT. Translating it yields CASSLAKGPGAFF.

This chain joins TRBV7-6 and TRBJ1-2; D perhaps matches TRBD1 (5 bases). Trimming cost V 1 base and J 4 bases, with 10 bases left between them. Per the germline V gene, CDR1 is SGHVS and CDR2 is FNYEAQ. CDR3 size: 14 residues. In DNA, the CDR3 is TGTGCCAGCAGCTTAGGGGGGGTCGGCTATGGCTACACCTTC. This encodes CASSLGGVGYGYTF.

The J gene is TRBJ2-7, the V gene TRBV5-1, with no clear D. The V gene's germline CDR1 is SGHRS and CDR2 YFSETQ. The CDR3 length is 13 residues. V was trimmed by 2 bases and J by 2 bases, leaving 8 bases between them. The CDR3 reads CASSFRGTYEQYF. DNA for the CDR3: TGCGCCAGCAGCTTCCGCGGAACCTACGAGCAGTACTTC.

The chain uses TRBV23-1 and TRBJ2-5, with D unresolved. TRBV23-1 is given ORF status, its function remaining uncertain. Deletions cut 4 bases from V and 4 bases from J, with 7 bases between. CDR3 length equals 12 residues. CDR3 in DNA: TGCGCCAGCAGTCTGGTCGGAGAGACCCAGTACTTC. Amino acid sequence: CASSLVGETQYF.